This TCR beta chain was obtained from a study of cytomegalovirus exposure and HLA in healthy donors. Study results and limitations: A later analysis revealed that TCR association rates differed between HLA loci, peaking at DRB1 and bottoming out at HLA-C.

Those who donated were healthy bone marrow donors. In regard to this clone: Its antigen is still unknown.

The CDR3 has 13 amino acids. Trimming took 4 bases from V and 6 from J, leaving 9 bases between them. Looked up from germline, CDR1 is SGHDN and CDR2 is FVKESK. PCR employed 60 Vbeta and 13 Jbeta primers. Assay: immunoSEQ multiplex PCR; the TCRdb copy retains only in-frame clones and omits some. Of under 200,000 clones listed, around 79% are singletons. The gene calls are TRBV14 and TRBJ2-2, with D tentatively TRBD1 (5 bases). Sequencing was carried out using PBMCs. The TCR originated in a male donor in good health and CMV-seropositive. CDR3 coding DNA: TGTGCCAGCAGCCCCAGGGTTCCCGGGGAGCTGTTTTTT. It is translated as CASSPRVPGELFF. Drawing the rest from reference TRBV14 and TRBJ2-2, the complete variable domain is EAGVTQFPSHSVIEKGQTVTLRCDPISGHDNLYWYRRVMGKEIKFLLHFVKESKQDESGMPNNRFLAERTGGTYSTLKVQPAELEDSGVYFCASSPRVPGELFFGEGSRLTVL.